Listed below are T cell receptor beta chains from one sample, sequenced in a study of PD-L1 blockade in urothelial cancer. Sequencing was performed with immunoSEQ multiplex PCR; in TCRdb, only in-frame clones are kept and a portion is missing. Of about 95,000 clones in the sample, around 90% were seen once. The sequences come from PBMCs, collected around atezolizumab (anti-PD-L1) treatment. These receptor sequences come from a man aged 60-69 years with urothelial cancer. The CDR3 runs from the conserved cysteine through the conserved F or W. Fields, in order: V gene, J gene, clone size, D gene, CDR3 DNA, CDR3 protein. A D gene is named only where the DNA matches it firmly. Size tells how often a clone was seen (once, few, many) or the class of an expanded clone, and some rows leave it out.

v_call: TRBV5-6
j_call: TRBJ2-3
clone_size: NA
d_call: NA
cdr3_nt: TGTGCCAGCAGCTTGGTTAGCACTTTCAAATCAGATACGCAGTATTTT
cdr3_aa: CASSLVSTFKSDTQYF

v_call: TRBV7-2
j_call: TRBJ2-7
clone_size: NA
d_call: TRBD1
cdr3_nt: TGTGCCAGCAGCCTAGGGAGTCGGGACAGGGGCGGATTAACCTACGAGCAGTACTTC
cdr3_aa: CASSLGSRDRGGLTYEQYF

v_call: TRBV4-3
j_call: TRBJ1-2
clone_size: few
d_call: NA
cdr3_nt: TGCGCCAGCAGCCAAGATCGGGGGACGGGGACGAAGGAGCCTTATGGCTACACCTTC
cdr3_aa: CASSQDRGTGTKEPYGYTF

v_call: TRBV4-3
j_call: TRBJ2-7
clone_size: NA
d_call: TRBD2
cdr3_nt: TGCGCCAGCAGCCAAAGAAGCGGGGACTACGAGCAGTACTTC
cdr3_aa: CASSQRSGDYEQYF

v_call: TRBV10-1
j_call: TRBJ2-7
clone_size: NA
d_call: NA
cdr3_nt: TGCGCCAGCAGTGAGCCAGGGCTGGGCGAGCAGTACTTC
cdr3_aa: CASSEPGLGEQYF

v_call: TRBV7-8
j_call: TRBJ2-3
clone_size: NA
d_call: TRBD2
cdr3_nt: TGTGCCAGCAGCTCGGGACTAGCGGGGCACACAGATACGCAGTATTTT
cdr3_aa: CASSSGLAGHTDTQYF

v_call: TRBV18
j_call: TRBJ2-1
clone_size: NA
d_call: TRBD2
cdr3_nt: TGTGCCAGCTCACCAGGGACTAGGGTCGATGAGCAGTTCTTC
cdr3_aa: CASSPGTRVDEQFF

v_call: TRBV19
j_call: TRBJ1-1
clone_size: once
d_call: NA
cdr3_nt: TGTGCCAGTAGTAGTCATTCGTCGGGCACTGAAGCTTTCTTT
cdr3_aa: CASSSHSSGTEAFF

v_call: TRBV20-1
j_call: TRBJ2-3
clone_size: once
d_call: NA
cdr3_nt: TGCAGTGCTAGAGATGGTCGGCTAGCTTTT
cdr3_aa: CSARDGRLAF

v_call: TRBV6-1
j_call: TRBJ2-3
clone_size: NA
d_call: TRBD1
cdr3_nt: TGTGCCAGCCCGGGACAGTACACAGATACGCAGTATTTT
cdr3_aa: CASPGQYTDTQYF

v_call: TRBV19
j_call: TRBJ1-4
clone_size: NA
d_call: NA
cdr3_nt: TGTGCCAGTAAACGGCAGCGTTACGGGGTTGCAACTAATGAAAAACTGTTTTTT
cdr3_aa: CASKRQRYGVATNEKLFF

v_call: TRBV30
j_call: TRBJ1-5
clone_size: NA
d_call: TRBD1
cdr3_nt: TGTGCCTGGAGCCCGGGGACAGGGGGGAATCAGCCCCAGCATTTT
cdr3_aa: CAWSPGTGGNQPQHF

v_call: TRBV7-8
j_call: TRBJ1-1
clone_size: NA
d_call: TRBD1
cdr3_nt: TGTGCCAGCAGCTTAGCGACAGGGCAAAGGAATTTGAACACTGAAGCTTTCTTT
cdr3_aa: CASSLATGQRNLNTEAFF

v_call: TRBV20-1
j_call: TRBJ1-6
clone_size: NA
d_call: TRBD1
cdr3_nt: TGCAGTGCTAGATGGGACAGGGGCCTCCGCTTT
cdr3_aa: CSARWDRGLRF

v_call: TRBV11-2
j_call: TRBJ1-5
clone_size: NA
d_call: TRBD1
cdr3_nt: TGTGCCAGCAGCTTGGGACCGACAGGGGTTAATCAGCCCCAGCATTTT
cdr3_aa: CASSLGPTGVNQPQHF

v_call: TRBV2
j_call: TRBJ2-1
clone_size: many
d_call: TRBD2
cdr3_nt: TGTGCCAGCAGTGAGTTTGTCGCTAGCGGGGGGAATGAGCAGTTCTTC
cdr3_aa: CASSEFVASGGNEQFF

v_call: TRBV23-1
j_call: TRBJ2-1
clone_size: NA
d_call: TRBD1
cdr3_nt: TGCGCCAGCCGCCGTAGGGGGACAGGGAAGTTCTTC
cdr3_aa: CASRRRGTGKFF

v_call: TRBV5-4
j_call: TRBJ2-5
clone_size: NA
d_call: TRBD2
cdr3_nt: TGTGCCAGCAGCTCCCCTAGCGGGGGGGTTGAGACCCAGTACTTC
cdr3_aa: CASSSPSGGVETQYF

v_call: TRBV5-6
j_call: TRBJ2-5
clone_size: NA
d_call: TRBD1
cdr3_nt: TGTGCCAGCAGCTTTGGGACAGAAGAGACCCAGTACTTC
cdr3_aa: CASSFGTEETQYF

v_call: TRBV7-9
j_call: TRBJ2-3
clone_size: NA
d_call: TRBD1
cdr3_nt: TGTGCCAGCAGCTTAGGAAGGACAGGGATTACAGATACGCAGTATTTT
cdr3_aa: CASSLGRTGITDTQYF

v_call: TRBV9
j_call: TRBJ1-2
clone_size: NA
d_call: NA
cdr3_nt: TGTGCCAGCAGCGCCAACGACAGAGTTAACTATGGCTACACCTTC
cdr3_aa: CASSANDRVNYGYTF

v_call: TRBV4-3
j_call: TRBJ1-4
clone_size: few
d_call: TRBD1
cdr3_nt: TGCGCCAGCAGCCAATCACCAGGGGGTGAAGAAAAACTGTTTTTT
cdr3_aa: CASSQSPGGEEKLFF

v_call: TRBV30
j_call: TRBJ2-5
clone_size: NA
d_call: TRBD1
cdr3_nt: TGTGCCTGGGCCTCGGGACAGGTACAAGAGACCCAGTACTTC
cdr3_aa: CAWASGQVQETQYF

v_call: TRBV7-3
j_call: TRBJ2-3
clone_size: once
d_call: TRBD1
cdr3_nt: TGTGCCAGCAGCCCAGGACAGGTCACAGATACGCAGTATTTT
cdr3_aa: CASSPGQVTDTQYF

v_call: TRBV6-6
j_call: TRBJ2-3
clone_size: NA
d_call: TRBD2
cdr3_nt: TGTGCCAGCAGTACGAGCGGGAGGACAGATACGCAGTATTTT
cdr3_aa: CASSTSGRTDTQYF

v_call: TRBV27
j_call: TRBJ2-7
clone_size: once
d_call: NA
cdr3_nt: TGTGCCAGCAGACAGGGTCGAGAGCAGTACTTC
cdr3_aa: CASRQGREQYF

v_call: TRBV18
j_call: TRBJ2-3
clone_size: NA
d_call: TRBD2
cdr3_nt: TGTGCCAGCTTACCCGGACTAGCGGGAATAAAAGCAGATACGCAGTATTTT
cdr3_aa: CASLPGLAGIKADTQYF

v_call: TRBV15
j_call: TRBJ2-4
clone_size: NA
d_call: NA
cdr3_nt: TGTGCCACCAGCCTCCCCACACAAAACATTCAGTACTTC
cdr3_aa: CATSLPTQNIQYF

v_call: TRBV6-5
j_call: TRBJ2-7
clone_size: NA
d_call: NA
cdr3_nt: TGTGCCAGCAGTTACTCTTACCAGGCCTCCTACGAGCAGTACTTC
cdr3_aa: CASSYSYQASYEQYF

v_call: TRBV7-2
j_call: TRBJ2-2
clone_size: NA
d_call: NA
cdr3_nt: TGTGCCAGCAGCTTGCTTGTGCGCGGGGAGCTGTTTTTT
cdr3_aa: CASSLLVRGELFF

v_call: TRBV7-9
j_call: TRBJ2-3
clone_size: NA
d_call: NA
cdr3_nt: TGTGCCAGCAGCTTAGGGGACTCGCGCACAGATACGCAGTATTTT
cdr3_aa: CASSLGDSRTDTQYF

v_call: TRBV7-3
j_call: TRBJ2-1
clone_size: NA
d_call: TRBD1
cdr3_nt: TGTGCCAGCAGCTTAGAAGGGGGCGCCCACAATGAGCAGTTCTTC
cdr3_aa: CASSLEGGAHNEQFF